This T cell receptor (beta chain) was recovered during a study of cytomegalovirus exposure and HLA in healthy donors. Broader study findings: Both high specificity and high sensitivity reportedly marked the classifier's diagnosis of cytomegalovirus status. The authors assumed roughly uniform sequencing depth across donors for presence/absence analyses. Some V segments, including TRBV6-2 and TRBV6-3, were excluded as indistinguishable.

Use of 60 Vbeta and 13 Jbeta primers characterized the PCR. Profiling relied on immunoSEQ multiplex PCR, and the TCRdb table lists in-frame clones only, not all of them. The sample shows roughly 80,000 clones, 67% of them seen only once. Comment on this clone: The antigen is undetermined.

Germline CDR1 and CDR2: SGHVS and FNYEAQ. V was clipped by 3 bases and J by 6 bases; unmatched bases: 6. The CDR3 runs 15 residues. This chain links TRBV7-6 with TRBJ2-1, with 9 bases matching TRBD2. Sequenced sample: PBMCs. The clonotype comes from a woman between 50 and 59 years old in good health and CMV-seropositive. The CDR3 bases are TGTGCCAGCAGCTTCGGGAGCGGGGGGATCAATGAGCAGTTCTTC. Translated, it gives CASSFGSGGINEQFF.